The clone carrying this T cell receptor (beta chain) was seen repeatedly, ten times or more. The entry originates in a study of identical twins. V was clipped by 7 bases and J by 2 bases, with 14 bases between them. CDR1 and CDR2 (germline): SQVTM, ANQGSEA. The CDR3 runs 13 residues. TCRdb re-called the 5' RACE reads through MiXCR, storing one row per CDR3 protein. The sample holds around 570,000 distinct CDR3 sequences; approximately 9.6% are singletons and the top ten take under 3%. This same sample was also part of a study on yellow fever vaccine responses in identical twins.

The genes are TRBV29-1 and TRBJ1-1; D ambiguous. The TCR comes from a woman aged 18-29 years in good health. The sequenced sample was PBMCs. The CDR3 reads CSAQRGPNTEAFF. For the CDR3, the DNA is TGCAGCGCGCAACGAGGGCCTAACACTGAAGCTTTCTTT.